This entry lists 8 T cell receptor beta chains sequenced from one sample in a study of T cell responses to AZD1222 COVID-19 vaccine. Sequenced by immunoSEQ multiplex PCR; TCRdb stores in-frame clones only, minus some. The data hold about 270,000 clones, with 85% to 95% observed a single time. The starting material was peripheral blood, obtained 28 days after the second AZD1222 dose. The source is an adult who received the AZD1222 COVID-19 vaccine.

This chain connects TRBV9 to TRBJ2-3, with D possibly being TRBD2 (6 bases). The CDR3 is made up of 13 amino acids. Trimming removed 0 bases from V and 5 bases from J, with 7 bases in between. Germline values: CDR1 SGDLS, CDR2 YYNGEE. CDR3 amino acids: CASSVGRGDTQYF. CDR3 nucleotide sequence: TGTGCCAGCAGCGTAGGGCGGGGAGATACGCAGTATTTT.

The chain is built from TRBV5-4 and TRBJ1-1; D remains unclear. This CDR3 has 15 amino acids. The V end lost 2 bases, the J end lost 3 bases, and 14 bases lay between the germline ends. The V gene's germline CDR1 is SGHNT and CDR2 YYREEE (reference sequence). The CDR3 region is CASSFGLMGDTEAFF. The CDR3 region has the DNA TGTGCCAGCAGCTTCGGCCTAATGGGAGACACTGAAGCTTTCTTT.

The V call is TRBV19, the J call TRBJ2-1; perhaps TRBD2 as D (5 bases). Germline values: CDR1 LNHDA, CDR2 SQIVND (reference sequence). V was clipped by 5 bases and J by 4 bases, with 15 bases between them. The CDR3 sequence is 15 residues long. DNA of the CDR3: TGTGCCAGTAGTCCGGACTCAGGCGTATACAATGAGCAGTTCTTC. The encoded protein is CASSPDSGVYNEQFF.

The chain couples TRBV4-3 to TRBJ2-2, with TRBD1 matching over 9 bases. CDR1 and CDR2 from the germline V gene are LGHNA and YSLEER. Losses at the gene ends were 3 bases for V and 9 bases for J; bases not matched to a gene: 11. The CDR3 runs 16 residues. The CDR3 loop reads CASSQDDRGTSRELFF. DNA for the CDR3: TGCGCCAGCAGCCAGGACGACAGGGGGACAAGCCGGGAGCTGTTTTTT.

The rearrangement links TRBV6-6 to TRBJ2-7; D may be TRBD1 (5 bases). Trimming cost V 5 bases and J 7 bases, with 12 bases left between them. This CDR3 has 12 amino acids. Germline CDR1 reads MNHNY; CDR2 reads SVGAGI (reference sequence). CDR3 DNA: TGTGCCAGCAGTAAACCTGACAGAGAGCAGTACTTC. Translating it yields CASSKPDREQYF.

The V call is TRBV28, the J call TRBJ2-7, with D possibly called TRBD1 or TRBD2 (5 bases each). V was trimmed by 5 bases and J by 0 bases, leaving 14 bases between them. CDR3 length: 15 amino acids. Germline CDR1 reads MDHEN; CDR2 reads SYDVKM. CDR3 in DNA: TGTGCCAGCAGTCCCTCCGGGACGGTCTCCTACGAGCAGTACTTC. This encodes CASSPSGTVSYEQYF.

The chain employs TRBV10-2 and TRBJ1-2; 8 bases line up with TRBD1. The CDR3 sequence is 14 residues long. The V gene's germline CDR1 is WSHSY and CDR2 SAAADI. V was clipped by 5 bases and J by 5 bases; unmatched bases: 7. The CDR3 DNA reads as TGCGCCAGCAGTCCAGGGGGCGCTTATTATGGCTACACCTTC. Protein sequence: CASSPGGAYYGYTF.

V is TRBV2 and J is TRBJ2-2; D call uncertain. Per germline, CDR1 SNHLY and CDR2 FYNNEI. Trimming cost V 8 bases and J 6 bases, with 10 bases left between them. This CDR3 comprises 12 residues. CDR3 sequence (DNA): TGTGCCAGCGGTCCAGAGGCCGGGGAGCTGTTTTTT. It codes for CASGPEAGELFF.